Shown below are 13 T cell receptor beta chains from a single sample sequenced in a study of beta chain features in type 1 diabetes. Expressed TCRB transcripts got sequenced, as all isolated RNA was reverse transcribed. Clones were read by immunoSEQ multiplex PCR, and TCRdb kept only the in-frame ones, dropping some. The profile shows under 500,000 clones, 25% to 35% of them singletons. Sequencing was performed on naive CD4+ T cells from blood. The receptors stem from a man aged 18-30 years in good health.

V is TRBV2 and J is TRBJ2-3; TRBD2 matches at 7 bases. J lost 1 base, V lost 6 bases, and 7 bases had no gene match. The length of the CDR3 is 15 residues. Germline lookup yields CDR1 SNHLY and CDR2 FYNNEI. Written as DNA, the CDR3 is TGTGCCAGCAGGCCCAGCGGGAAGGGCACAGATACGCAGTATTTT. Translating it yields CASRPSGKGTDTQYF.

The V and J genes are TRBV29-1 and TRBJ2-2, with unresolved D. The ends were cut back, 4 bases at V and 4 bases at J, with 19 bases in the middle. CDR3 length equals 16 residues. Per the germline V gene, CDR1 is SQVTM and CDR2 is ANQGSEA. CDR3 amino acids: CSVGLGPTRSTGELFF. The CDR3, as DNA: TGCAGCGTTGGACTCGGCCCCACCCGGAGCACCGGGGAGCTGTTTTTT.

The J gene is TRBJ1-4, the V gene TRBV15, with TRBD1 identical over 8 bases. The germline V gene has CDR1 LNHNV and CDR2 YYDKDF (reference sequence). The CDR3 loop spans 14 amino acids. After removal of 1 base from V and 5 bases from J, the junction contained 0 bases not matched to a gene. DNA of the CDR3: TGTGCCACCAGCAGAGGACAGGGGAATGAAAAACTGTTTTTT. This sequence encodes CATSRGQGNEKLFF. Based on the CDR3 plus reference TRBV15 and TRBJ1-4, the full variable domain is DAMVIQNPRYQVTQFGKPVTLSCSQTLNHNVMYWYQQKSSQAPKLLFHYYDKDFNNEADTPDNFQSRRPNTSFCFLDIRSPGLGDTAMYLCATSRGQGNEKLFFGSGTQLSVL.

This sequence joins TRBV7-2 and TRBJ2-1; D is unclear. V lost 0 bases and J 9 bases, leaving 6 bases between the germline ends. CDR3 length: 12 amino acids. Germline assignment: CDR1 SGHTA and CDR2 FQGNSA. The CDR3 here is CASSLASTEQFF. CDR3 DNA sequence: TGTGCCAGCAGCTTAGCTAGCACTGAGCAGTTCTTC.

The V call is TRBV30, the J call TRBJ1-1, with D perhaps matching TRBD1 (6 bases). Between the trimmed V and J ends, which lost 2 bases and 5 bases, there was a span of 15 bases. This CDR3 has 14 amino acids. From germline, CDR1 is GTSNPN and CDR2 SVGIG (reference sequence). CDR3 bases: TGTGCCTGGAGTTCGAGGGGGGCTTTGACTGAAGCTTTCTTT. Translated, it gives CAWSSRGALTEAFF.

This clone has just a few counts. The rearrangement joins TRBV30 to TRBJ1-4, with 8 bases identical to TRBD1. The V gene end was trimmed by 0 bases and the J gene end by 12 bases; junction bases not matched to a gene: 6. The CDR3 loop spans 13 amino acids. The germline gives CDR1 GTSNPN, CDR2 SVGIG (reference sequence). The CDR3 DNA is TGTGCCTGGAGTGTATACAGGGGGAGCGAACTGTTTTTT. Its protein product is CAWSVYRGSELFF.

The rearrangement joins TRBV25-1 to TRBJ2-1; TRBD1 matches 8 bases. Losses at the gene ends were 6 bases for V and 5 bases for J; bases not matched to a gene: 12. The CDR3 runs to 16 residues. The germline gives CDR1 MGHDK, CDR2 SYGVNS. DNA of the CDR3: TGTGCCAGCAGCGCCATCCTGGGACAGGAAGACAATGAGCAGTTCTTC. As protein: CASSAILGQEDNEQFF.

V is TRBV7-2 and J is TRBJ2-7; D possibly uses TRBD1 or TRBD2 (5 bases each). With 4 bases removed from V and 3 bases from J, the gap between germline ends came to 13 bases. The CDR3 covers 14 residues. The V gene's germline CDR1 is SGHTA and CDR2 FQGNSA. The CDR3 region is CASSSGTLIYEQYF. CDR3 in DNA: TGTGCCAGCAGCTCCGGGACCCTTATCTACGAGCAGTACTTC.

The rearrangement links TRBV13 to TRBJ2-7; D possibly corresponds to TRBD1 (6 bases). V was pared by 4 bases and J by 3 bases, with 10 bases between. Germline V lookup: CDR1 PRHDT, CDR2 FYEKMQ (reference sequence). The CDR3 length is 13 residues. The DNA for the CDR3 is TGTGCCAGCAGCTCAGGGGACCGCTACGAGCAGTACTTC. Translation: CASSSGDRYEQYF.

J is TRBJ2-5 and V is TRBV30; D remains ambiguous. The assigned J gene may be wrong: the sequence end matches TRBJ2-7 better. Germline V lookup: CDR1 GTSNPN, CDR2 SVGIG (reference sequence). The CDR3 is 13 amino acids. The chain's CDR3 is CAWSDRPSYEQYF. The CDR3 region has the DNA TGTGCCTGGAGCGACCGTCCCTCCTACGAGCAGTACTTC.

This clone was observed a few times. The gene calls are TRBV25-1 and TRBJ1-1, with D unresolved. Trimming cost V 6 bases and J 11 bases, with 13 bases left between them. Germline lookup yields CDR1 MGHDK and CDR2 SYGVNS. The CDR3 is 11 amino acids. The CDR3 protein is CASRTRLEAFF. The CDR3 DNA is TGTGCCAGCAGGACCAGACTAGAGGCTTTCTTT.

The chain has TRBV18 and TRBJ2-7; perhaps TRBD2 as D (6 bases). From germline, CDR1 is KGHSH and CDR2 LQKENI. CDR3 length: 14 residues. The germline V and J ends were trimmed by 1 base and 1 base, with 8 bases remaining between them. CDR3 sequence reads: CASSPRDWSYEQYF. The DNA of the CDR3 is TGTGCCAGCTCACCACGGGACTGGTCCTACGAGCAGTACTTC.

This chain uses TRBV5-1 with TRBJ2-3; D assignment may be TRBD1 or TRBD2 (5 bases each). V was clipped by 4 bases and J by 0 bases, with 9 bases between them. The CDR3 totals 14 residues. Germline V gene data show CDR1 as SGHRS and CDR2 as YFSETQ. Here the CDR3 DNA reads TGCGCCAGCAGCCAATGGGACAGCACAGATACGCAGTATTTT. Translating it yields CASSQWDSTDTQYF.